The clone carrying this T cell receptor (beta chain) is labeled as medium-sized. What it recognizes is unknown. Each library started from about 15 ng of total RNA using the QIAseq Immune Repertoire TCR panel. TCRdb called the reads again in MiXCR, with one record for every CDR3 protein. Of several hundred distinct CDR3 sequences listed, more than 8% are singletons. This entry belongs to a study of circulating CD8 cells and anti-PD-1 response in melanoma. Overall study findings and caveats: TIGIT repertoires were least diverse, DNEG repertoires most diverse. Published repertoire comparisons used only baseline and M1 samples from a small cohort with few responders.

From live CD3+CD8+TCRalphabeta+ cells, four PD-1 and/or TIGIT subsets were sorted. Sequencing used CD8+ T cells from PBMCs, obtained at baseline or after one month of anti-PD-1 therapy (not recorded which). This TCR was sampled from a human donor with melanoma.

The CDR3 here is CASSFLASLAETQYF. CDR3 sequence (DNA): TGTGCCAGCAGTTTTTTGGCCTCGTTGGCAGAGACCCAGTACTTC. The chain is built from TRBV12-3 or TRBV12-4 and TRBJ2-5; D gene unclear. This CDR3 has 15 residues. Deletions cut 3 bases from V and 4 bases from J, with 15 bases between.